This TCR beta chain emerged from a study of blood T cell repertoires in COVID-19. Study context: COVID-19 samples collected from the United States, Italy and Spain covered acute and convalescent phases. T cells, B-cell-depleted T cells, or PBMCs provided the cDNA or gDNA that served as material.

Germline values: CDR1 LGHNT, CDR2 FRNRAP. With 6 bases clipped from V and 7 bases from J, the junction kept 5 bases outside the gene matches. This CDR3 is built from 13 residues. Some clones are missing from TCRdb's copy, which holds only in-frame ones; the method was immunoSEQ multiplex PCR. Here the sample spans 20,000 to 25,000 clones, about nine tenths being singletons. This chain links TRBV12-5 with TRBJ1-2; 10 bases align to TRBD1. Sequencing was carried out using peripheral blood. This TCR came from a human donor with active COVID-19. The donor label of this sample is uncertain. CDR3 in amino acids: CASGYDRGLGYTF. CDR3 sequence (DNA): TGTGCTAGTGGCTACGACAGGGGGCTTGGCTACACCTTC.